These T cell receptor beta chains were read from a single sample in a study of blood T cell repertoires in COVID-19. Sequencing used immunoSEQ multiplex PCR; TCRdb keeps in-frame clones, though not all of them. Among roughly 40,000 clones, roughly nine tenths were seen once, and the ten largest hold 6.2%. Input material: peripheral blood. These receptors were obtained from a human donor in a cohort sampled during active COVID-19. Both conserved end residues are part of each CDR3. D genes are given only for firm matches. Not every row has a clone size; where given, it reads once, few, many or a size class.

V	D	J	size	CDR3	DNA
TRBV7-9	.	TRBJ2-7	once	CASSPMGGGKQYF	TGTGCCAGCAGCCCAATGGGGGGGGGCAAGCAGTACTTC
TRBV20-1	.	TRBJ2-7	.	CSARWVGEQYF	TGCAGTGCTAGATGGGTCGGGGAGCAGTACTTC
TRBV5-6	TRBD2	TRBJ2-3	.	CASSLPGGDTQYF	TGTGCCAGCAGCTTGCCGGGGGGAGATACGCAGTATTTT
TRBV6-2/TRBV6-3	TRBD2	TRBJ2-7	.	CASSRPSGSSYEQYF	TGTGCCAGCAGCCGACCTAGCGGGAGCTCCTACGAGCAGTACTTC
TRBV5-4	TRBD2	TRBJ2-3	.	CASRRRGSTDTQYF	TGTGCCAGCAGGAGGCGGGGGAGCACAGATACGCAGTATTTT
TRBV7-2	.	TRBJ2-1	.	CASSLAWSDEQFF	TGTGCCAGCAGCTTAGCGTGGAGCGATGAGCAGTTCTTC
TRBV15	.	TRBJ1-3	once	CATSPTQVSSGNTIYF	TGTGCCACCAGCCCAACCCAGGTGTCCTCTGGAAACACCATATATTTT
TRBV30	TRBD1	TRBJ1-6	few	CAWSTGQGNSPLHF	TGTGCCTGGAGTACAGGACAGGGAAATTCACCCCTCCACTTT
TRBV27	.	TRBJ2-7	.	CATGTYEQYF	TGTGCCACCGGGACCTACGAGCAGTACTTC
TRBV19	TRBD1	TRBJ1-4	.	CASSFRTGGGEKLFF	TGTGCCAGTAGTTTTCGGACAGGGGGAGGTGAAAAACTGTTTTTT
TRBV5-5	.	TRBJ2-3	.	CASTPKGQVRTDTQYF	TGTGCCAGCACCCCTAAGGGGCAGGTGAGAACAGATACGCAGTATTTT
TRBV18	TRBD2	TRBJ2-1	.	CASSLLAGGRGTYNEQFF	TGTGCCAGCTCACTCCTAGCGGGGGGGCGAGGGACCTACAATGAGCAGTTCTTC
TRBV12-3/TRBV12-4	.	TRBJ1-1	.	CASSLGPGTEAFF	TGTGCCAGCAGTCTCGGCCCGGGCACTGAAGCTTTCTTT
TRBV19	.	TRBJ2-5	.	CASSMYQETQYF	TGTGCCAGTAGTATGTATCAAGAGACCCAGTACTTC
TRBV27	TRBD2	TRBJ2-5	.	CASSSPPGAGGETQYF	TGTGCCAGCAGTTCTCCTCCGGGGGCGGGGGGAGAGACCCAGTACTTC
TRBV2	TRBD1	TRBJ2-1	.	CAIQDRGNYNEQFF	TGTGCCATCCAAGACAGGGGGAATTACAATGAGCAGTTCTTC
TRBV4-1	TRBD1	TRBJ2-5	.	CASSQGRPDRGSQETQYF	TGCGCCAGCAGCCAAGGTCGGCCGGACAGGGGGAGCCAAGAGACCCAGTACTTC
TRBV25-1	TRBD2	TRBJ2-5	.	CASSDGGIYQETQYF	TGTGCCAGCAGTGACGGGGGGATCTACCAAGAGACCCAGTACTTC
TRBV11-2	.	TRBJ1-4	.	CASSLSQNNEKLFF	TGTGCCAGCAGCTTATCCCAGAATAATGAAAAACTGTTTTTT
TRBV6-6	TRBD1	TRBJ1-4	.	CASSYGNRGHNEKLFF	TGTGCCAGCAGTTACGGTAACAGGGGGCACAATGAAAAACTGTTTTTT
TRBV25-1	TRBD1	TRBJ2-1	.	CASSTTYRGEQFF	TGTGCCAGCAGTACAACCTACAGGGGCGAGCAGTTCTTC
TRBV6-2/TRBV6-3	TRBD1	TRBJ1-5	once	CASSLQGASQPQHF	TGTGCCAGCAGTTTACAGGGGGCGTCTCAGCCCCAGCATTTT
TRBV18	TRBD1	TRBJ2-3	.	CASSYQLTGGTDTQYF	TGTGCCAGCTCATACCAGCTGACAGGGGGCACAGATACGCAGTATTTT
TRBV18	.	TRBJ1-4	.	CASSPRGEEKLFF	TGTGCCAGCTCACCACGGGGGGAGGAAAAACTGTTTTTT
TRBV7-9	.	TRBJ1-1	.	CASSPQLNTEAFF	TGTGCCAGCAGCCCCCAGTTGAACACTGAAGCTTTCTTT
TRBV5-1	.	TRBJ2-7	.	CASSFSEYEQYF	TGCGCCAGCAGCTTCAGCGAATACGAGCAGTACTTC
TRBV6-5	TRBD1	TRBJ1-1	.	CASITTGEGLPEAFF	TGTGCCAGCATAACGACAGGGGAGGGCCTACCTGAAGCTTTCTTT
TRBV2	TRBD1	TRBJ1-5	.	CASRASGTGGNQPQHF	TGTGCCAGCAGAGCCTCCGGGACAGGAGGTAATCAGCCCCAGCATTTT
TRBV7-9	.	TRBJ1-6	.	CASSTYRATPLHF	TGTGCCAGCAGCACTTACAGGGCGACCCCCCTCCACTTT
TRBV6-5	.	TRBJ1-6	once	CASRGQAGFSPLHF	TGTGCCAGTAGAGGGCAGGCGGGGTTTTCACCCCTCCACTTT
TRBV19	TRBD1	TRBJ1-4	.	CASSMDNRGGRTNEKLFF	TGTGCCAGTAGTATGGATAACAGGGGAGGTAGAACTAATGAAAAACTGTTTTTT
TRBV11-3	TRBD1	TRBJ2-2	.	CASSHRDRGSTGELFF	TGTGCCAGCAGCCACCGGGACAGGGGGTCTACCGGGGAGCTGTTTTTT
TRBV7-9	TRBD1	TRBJ2-7	.	CASSSKRTGALYEQYF	TGTGCCAGCAGCTCCAAGCGGACAGGGGCCCTCTACGAGCAGTACTTC
TRBV6-5	.	TRBJ1-4	.	CASSPTRTNEKLFF	TGTGCCAGCAGTCCGACTAGAACTAATGAAAAACTGTTTTTT
TRBV13	.	TRBJ1-1	.	CASSFGELEAFF	TGTGCCAGCAGCTTCGGGGAACTGGAAGCTTTCTTT
TRBV19	.	TRBJ2-1	.	CASTTVGGSYNEQFF	TGTGCCAGCACAACGGTGGGGGGCTCCTACAATGAGCAGTTCTTC
TRBV29-1	TRBD1	TRBJ1-2	.	CSATTGAGGYGYTF	TGCAGCGCCACCACAGGGGCGGGGGGCTATGGCTACACCTTC
TRBV7-9	.	TRBJ2-3	.	CASSLESYTDTQYF	TGTGCCAGCAGCTTAGAGAGTTACACAGATACGCAGTATTTT
TRBV7-2	TRBD1	TRBJ1-6	.	CASQGVYNSPLHF	TGTGCCAGCCAGGGGGTCTATAATTCACCCCTCCACTTT
TRBV5-1	.	TRBJ2-3	.	CASRTEGTDTQYF	TGCGCCAGCCGGACAGAAGGCACAGATACGCAGTATTTT
TRBV5-1	.	TRBJ2-2	.	CASSSTGNTGELFF	TGCGCCAGCAGCTCAACAGGGAACACCGGGGAGCTGTTTTTT
TRBV20-1	.	TRBJ2-5	.	CSARTSQTQYF	TGCAGTGCTAGAACTAGCCAGACCCAGTACTTC